This T cell receptor beta chain was captured in a study of cytomegalovirus exposure and HLA in healthy donors. Regarding this clone: The antigen remains unidentified.

PCR primers comprised 60 Vbeta and 13 Jbeta primers. Sequencing used immunoSEQ multiplex PCR; TCRdb keeps in-frame clones, though not all of them. The repertoire holds around 140,000 clones, with 75% as singletons. Overall study findings and caveats: Specificity of three CMV-associated chains for CMV antigens was verified in vitro.

The CDR3 covers 15 residues. With V trimmed by 0 bases and J by 5 bases, 6 bases remained unmatched. Germline CDR1 reads SGDLS; CDR2 reads YYNGEE. This sequence was found in a man in his thirties or forties in good health and CMV-seronegative. Input material: PBMCs. This chain uses TRBV9 with TRBJ1-2, with 8 positions matching TRBD1. The CDR3 bases are TGTGCCAGCAGCGTAGAGGCCAGGGGGCTTTATGGCTACACCTTC. Protein product: CASSVEARGLYGYTF.